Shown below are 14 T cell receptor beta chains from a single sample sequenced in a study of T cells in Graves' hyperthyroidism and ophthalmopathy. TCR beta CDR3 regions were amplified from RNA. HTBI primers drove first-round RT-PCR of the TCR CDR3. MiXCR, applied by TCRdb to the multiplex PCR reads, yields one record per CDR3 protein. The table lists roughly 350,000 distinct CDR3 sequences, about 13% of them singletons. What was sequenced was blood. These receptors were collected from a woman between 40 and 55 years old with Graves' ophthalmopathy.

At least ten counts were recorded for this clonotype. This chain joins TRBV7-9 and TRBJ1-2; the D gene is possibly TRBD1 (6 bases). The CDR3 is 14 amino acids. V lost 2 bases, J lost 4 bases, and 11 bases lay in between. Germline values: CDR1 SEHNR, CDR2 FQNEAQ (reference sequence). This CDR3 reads CASSLQQGSYGYTF. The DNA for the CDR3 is TGTGCCAGCAGCTTACAACAGGGAAGCTATGGCTACACCTTC. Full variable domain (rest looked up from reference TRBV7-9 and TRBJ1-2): DTGVSQNPRHKITKRGQNVTFRCDPISEHNRLYWYRQTLGQGPEFLTYFQNEAQLEKSRLLSDRFSAERPKGSFSTLEIQRTEQGDSAMYLCASSLQQGSYGYTFGSGTRLTVV.

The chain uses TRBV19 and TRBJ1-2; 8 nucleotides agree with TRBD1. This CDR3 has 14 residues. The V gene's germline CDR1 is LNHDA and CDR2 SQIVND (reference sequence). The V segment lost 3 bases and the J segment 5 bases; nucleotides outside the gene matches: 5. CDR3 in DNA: TGTGCCAGTAGTATCGGACAGGGAGTTTATGGCTACACCTTC. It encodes CASSIGQGVYGYTF.

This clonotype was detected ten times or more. Here the CDR3 reads CASGGGQSSYNEQFF. The CDR3 DNA follows: TGTGCTAGTGGTGGCGGACAGAGCTCCTACAATGAGCAGTTCTTC. This chain connects TRBV12-5 to TRBJ2-1; a possible D gene is TRBD1 (6 bases). The CDR3 totals 15 residues. CDR1 is LGHNT, CDR2 FRNRAP, per germline. Trimming shortened V by 5 bases and J by 0 bases, and 11 bases separated the two germline ends.

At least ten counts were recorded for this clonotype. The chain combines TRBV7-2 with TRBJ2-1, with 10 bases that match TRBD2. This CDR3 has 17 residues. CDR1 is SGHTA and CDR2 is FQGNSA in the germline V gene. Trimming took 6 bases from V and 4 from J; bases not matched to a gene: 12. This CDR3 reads CASSSLPLAGAYNEQFF. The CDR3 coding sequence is TGTGCCAGCAGTTCACTCCCCCTAGCGGGAGCTTACAATGAGCAGTTCTTC.

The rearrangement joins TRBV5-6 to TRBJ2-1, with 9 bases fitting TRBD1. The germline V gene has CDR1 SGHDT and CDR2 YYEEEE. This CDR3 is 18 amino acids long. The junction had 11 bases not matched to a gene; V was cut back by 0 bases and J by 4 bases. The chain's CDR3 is CASSLERGQGFFYNEQFF. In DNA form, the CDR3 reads TGTGCCAGCAGCTTGGAACGGGGACAGGGATTTTTTTACAATGAGCAGTTCTTC. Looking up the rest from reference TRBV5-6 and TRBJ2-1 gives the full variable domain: DAGVTQSPTHLIKTRGQQVTLRCSPKSGHDTVSWYQQALGQGPQFIFQYYEEEERQRGNFPDRFSGHQFPNYSSELNVNALLLGDSALYLCASSLERGQGFFYNEQFFGPGTRLTVL.

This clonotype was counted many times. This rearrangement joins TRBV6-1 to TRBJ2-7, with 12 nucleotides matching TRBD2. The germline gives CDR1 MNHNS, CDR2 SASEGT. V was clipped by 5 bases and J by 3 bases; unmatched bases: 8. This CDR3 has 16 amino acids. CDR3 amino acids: CASSIRTSGNIYEQYF. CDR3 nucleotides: TGTGCCAGCAGTATTAGGACTAGCGGGAATATCTACGAGCAGTACTTC.

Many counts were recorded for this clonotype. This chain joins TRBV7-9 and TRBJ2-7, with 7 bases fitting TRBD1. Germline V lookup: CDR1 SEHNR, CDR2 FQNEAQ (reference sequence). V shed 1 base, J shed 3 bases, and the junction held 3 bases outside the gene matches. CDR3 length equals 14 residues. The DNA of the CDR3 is TGTGCCAGCAGCTTAGAGGGACAGTTCTACGAGCAGTACTTC. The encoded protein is CASSLEGQFYEQYF.

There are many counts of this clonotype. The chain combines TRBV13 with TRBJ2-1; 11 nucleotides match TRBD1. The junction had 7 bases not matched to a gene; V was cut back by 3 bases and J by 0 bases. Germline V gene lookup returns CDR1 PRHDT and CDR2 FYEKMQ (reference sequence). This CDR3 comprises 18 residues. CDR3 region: CASSLWGQGGSSYNEQFF. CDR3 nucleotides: TGTGCCAGCAGCTTGTGGGGACAGGGGGGGAGCTCCTACAATGAGCAGTTCTTC. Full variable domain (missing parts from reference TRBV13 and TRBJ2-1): AAGVIQSPRHLIKEKRETATLKCYPIPRHDTVYWYQQGPGQDPQFLISFYEKMQSDKGSIPDRFSAQQFSDYHSELNMSSLELGDSALYFCASSLWGQGGSSYNEQFFGPGTRLTVL.

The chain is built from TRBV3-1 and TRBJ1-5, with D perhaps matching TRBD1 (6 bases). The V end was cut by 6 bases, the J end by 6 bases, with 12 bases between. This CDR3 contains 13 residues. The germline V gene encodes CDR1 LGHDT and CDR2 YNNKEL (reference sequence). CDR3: CASSSGDGQPQHF. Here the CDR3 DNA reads TGTGCCAGCAGTTCAGGGGATGGTCAGCCCCAGCATTTT. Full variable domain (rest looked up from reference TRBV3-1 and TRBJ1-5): DTAVSQTPKYLVTQMGNDKSIKCEQNLGHDTMYWYKQDSKKFLKIMFSYNNKELIINETVPNRFSPKSPDKAHLNLHINSLELGDSAVYFCASSSGDGQPQHFGDGTRLSIL.

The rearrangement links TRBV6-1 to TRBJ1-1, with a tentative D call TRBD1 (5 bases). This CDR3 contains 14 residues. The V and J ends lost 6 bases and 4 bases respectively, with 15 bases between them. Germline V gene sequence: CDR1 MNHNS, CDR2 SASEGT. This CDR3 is CASSRLSGFTEAFF. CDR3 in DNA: TGTGCCAGCAGCCGACTATCAGGGTTCACTGAAGCTTTCTTT.

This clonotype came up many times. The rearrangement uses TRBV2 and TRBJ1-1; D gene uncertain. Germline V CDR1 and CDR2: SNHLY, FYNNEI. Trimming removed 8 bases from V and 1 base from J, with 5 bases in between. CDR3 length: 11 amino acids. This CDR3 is CASLENTEAFF. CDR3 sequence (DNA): TGTGCCAGCCTCGAGAACACTGAAGCTTTCTTT.

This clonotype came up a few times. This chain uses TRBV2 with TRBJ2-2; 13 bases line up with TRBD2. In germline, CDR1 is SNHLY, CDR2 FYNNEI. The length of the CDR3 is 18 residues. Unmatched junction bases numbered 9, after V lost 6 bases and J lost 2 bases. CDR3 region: CASSDGTSGVSNTGELFF. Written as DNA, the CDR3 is TGTGCCAGCAGCGACGGGACTAGCGGGGTTTCAAACACCGGGGAGCTGTTTTTT.

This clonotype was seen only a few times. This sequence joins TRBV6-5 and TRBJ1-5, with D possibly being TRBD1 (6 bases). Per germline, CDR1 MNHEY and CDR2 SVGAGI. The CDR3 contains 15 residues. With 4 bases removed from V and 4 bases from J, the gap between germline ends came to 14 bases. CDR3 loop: CASSSLGTHNQPQHF. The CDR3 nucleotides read TGTGCCAGCAGTTCCCTCGGGACACATAATCAGCCCCAGCATTTT.

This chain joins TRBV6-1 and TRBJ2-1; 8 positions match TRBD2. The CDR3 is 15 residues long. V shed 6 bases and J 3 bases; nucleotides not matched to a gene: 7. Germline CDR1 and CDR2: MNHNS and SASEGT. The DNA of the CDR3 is TGTGCCAGCAGCTTCGAGCGGGAGAACTACAATGAGCAGTTCTTC. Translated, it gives CASSFERENYNEQFF.